The 10 T cell receptor beta chains below come from one sample, sequenced in a study of blood T cells in healthy people across ages. Then a second PCR, running roughly 7 to 11 cycles, was carried out with a sample-barcoded 5' primer and a J-beta primer mix. TCRdb fed the 5' RACE reads into MiXCR, producing one record per CDR3 protein. In the table there are 1.8 million or so distinct CDR3 sequences, 30% to 40% of which are singletons. The sample taken for sequencing was blood. The receptors shown here come from a human donor in good health.

About this clonotype: Sequence at one end of the junction differs from germline and may be a read error. The V and J genes are TRBV29-1 and TRBJ2-7; 11 bases are a match to TRBD2. Germline CDR1 SQVTM, CDR2 ANQGSEA. The CDR3 contains 14 residues. The CDR3, as DNA: TGCGGCGTTACCGGACTAGCGGGTGCCTACGAGCAGTACTTC. Residues: CGVTGLAGAYEQYF.

This clonotype has at least ten counts. The chain couples TRBV6-1 to TRBJ2-1; D is perhaps TRBD1 (5 bases). Germline V gene sequence: CDR1 MNHNS, CDR2 SASEGT. V lost 3 bases and J 9 bases, leaving 12 bases between the germline ends. This CDR3 is 13 amino acids long. The CDR3: CASSDRAEGEQFF. DNA of the CDR3: TGTGCCAGCAGTGACAGGGCCGAAGGTGAGCAGTTCTTC.

This chain links TRBV2 with TRBJ1-5; 10 positions agree with TRBD1. The CDR3 has 12 amino acids. V lost 8 bases to trimming and J lost 6 bases; unmatched junction nucleotides: 1. Germline V gene sequence: CDR1 SNHLY, CDR2 FYNNEI. The CDR3 loop reads CASWTGGQPQHF. In DNA, the CDR3 is TGTGCCAGCTGGACAGGGGGTCAGCCCCAGCATTTT.

The V and J genes are TRBV13 and TRBJ1-4, with a weak D call TRBD1 (6 bases). This CDR3 is 13 amino acids long. V lost 4 bases to trimming and J lost 5 bases, with 8 bases between them. The V gene's germline CDR1 is PRHDT and CDR2 FYEKMQ (reference sequence). This CDR3 reads CASSWTENEKLFF. The CDR3 DNA is TGTGCCAGCAGCTGGACAGAGAATGAAAAACTGTTTTTT.

This sequence joins TRBV20-1 and TRBJ2-3; TRBD1 agrees at 10 bases. CDR1 is DFQATT, CDR2 SNEGSKA, per germline (reference sequence). The CDR3 consists of 13 residues. V gave up 3 bases and J gave up 4 bases; unmatched junction bases: 1. CDR3 sequence reads: CSASGQGADTQYF. CDR3 DNA sequence: TGCAGTGCTAGTGGACAGGGGGCAGATACGCAGTATTTT.

The chain recombines TRBV6-6 with TRBJ2-3; no firm D call. The CDR3 is 16 amino acids. The germline V gene has CDR1 MNHNY and CDR2 SVGAGI (reference sequence). V lost 0 bases, J lost 0 bases, and 10 bases lay in between. CDR3 DNA: TGTGCCAGCAGTTACTCGGATGTGTTGAGCACAGATACGCAGTATTTT. Translated, it gives CASSYSDVLSTDTQYF.

The chain links TRBV6-2 or TRBV6-3 to TRBJ1-6; tentative D call: TRBD1 (6 bases). This CDR3 comprises 14 residues. V lost 4 bases, J lost 8 bases, and 12 bases lay in between. Germline CDR1 and CDR2: MNHEY and SVGEGT. The CDR3 coding sequence is TGTGCCAGCAGTTCGAAACAGGGTTATTCACCCCTCCACTTT. It yields the protein CASSSKQGYSPLHF.

This chain uses TRBV12-3 or TRBV12-4 with TRBJ2-1; TRBD2 matches 9 bases. This CDR3 is 16 amino acids long. Germline trimming cut 6 bases from V and 6 bases from J; bases unmatched to any gene: 12. The CDR3, as DNA: TGTGCCAGCAGCCTGCTGTCTGCGGGGGGGTGCAATGAGCAGTTCTTC. Translating it yields CASSLLSAGGCNEQFF.

The chain is built from TRBV20-1 and TRBJ1-2; D is ambiguous. The ends were cut back, 2 bases at V and 5 bases at J, with 12 bases in the middle. CDR1 DFQATT and CDR2 SNEGSKA come from the germline V gene (reference sequence). This CDR3 comprises 13 residues. The CDR3 is CSARPIGSYGYTF. DNA of the CDR3: TGCAGTGCTAGACCCATAGGGTCTTATGGCTACACCTTC.

The V and J genes are TRBV3-1 and TRBJ2-4; 11 bases are a match to TRBD1. Germline lookup yields CDR1 LGHDT and CDR2 YNNKEL (reference sequence). The trim removed 4 bases at V and 14 bases at J, leaving 4 bases unmatched. There are 12 residues in the CDR3. The CDR3 spells CASSPGQGVEYF. The CDR3 coding sequence is TGTGCCAGCAGCCCGGGACAGGGGGTTGAGTACTTC. Supplemented by reference TRBV3-1 and TRBJ2-4, the full variable domain reads DTAVSQTPKYLVTQMGNDKSIKCEQNLGHDTMYWYKQDSKKFLKIMFSYNNKELIINETVPNRFSPKSPDKAHLNLHINSLELGDSAVYFCASSPGQGVEYFGAGTRLSVL.